This T cell receptor beta chain was identified in a study of Ad26.COV2.S vaccination and SARS-CoV-2 variants. Across the whole study: The vaccine Ad26.COV2.S was put into the muscle once, or twice with 56 days between.

Findings of the study overall: Compared with placebo recipients, vaccine recipients had higher spike-specific TCR breadth. Recipients of either vaccine or placebo displayed similar breadth of non-spike TCRs.

Measured with immunoSEQ multiplex PCR; TCRdb has only the in-frame clones, and not every one. Of approximately 300,000 clones listed, around 83% are singletons. Regarding this clone: The antigen remains undetermined.

The sample's treatment: about 20 received Ad26.COV2.S at low or high dose, single or two shots; a few received placebo; per-sample allocation not given. Repertoires come from day 63 after the first vaccine or placebo injection. V lost 0 bases and J lost 4, with 9 bases in between. The germline V gene has CDR1 MGHRA and CDR2 YSYEKL. This CDR3 is built from 14 residues. V usage is TRBV4-1 and J usage is TRBJ2-5; D remains unclear. The specimen comprised peripheral blood, sampled in a trial of Ad26.COV2.S vaccine versus placebo. This clonotype was sampled from a person aged 18-65 years who received the Ad26.COV2.S COVID-19 vaccine or a placebo. CDR3 sequence: CASSQDARSETQYF. CDR3 DNA sequence: TGCGCCAGCAGCCAAGATGCGCGATCAGAGACCCAGTACTTC.